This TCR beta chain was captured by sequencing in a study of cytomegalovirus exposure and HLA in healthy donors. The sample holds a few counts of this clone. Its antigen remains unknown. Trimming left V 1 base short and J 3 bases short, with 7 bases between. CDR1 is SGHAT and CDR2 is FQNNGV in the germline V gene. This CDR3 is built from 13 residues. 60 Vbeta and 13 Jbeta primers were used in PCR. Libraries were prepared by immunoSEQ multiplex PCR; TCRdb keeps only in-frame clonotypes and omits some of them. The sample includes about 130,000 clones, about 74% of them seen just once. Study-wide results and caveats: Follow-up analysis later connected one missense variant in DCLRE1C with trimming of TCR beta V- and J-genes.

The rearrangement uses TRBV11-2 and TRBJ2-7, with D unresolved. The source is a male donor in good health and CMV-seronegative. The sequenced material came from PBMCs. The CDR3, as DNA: TGTGCCAGCAGCTTAGGTTTAGACTACGAGCAGTACTTC. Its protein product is CASSLGLDYEQYF.